This paragraph reports one TCR beta chain. Antigen specificity is unknown. CTLA-4 blockade with ipilimumab, together with focal radiation, was given to patients with chemo-refractory metastatic non-small-cell lung cancer. CDR1 is WNHNN and CDR2 is SYGVQD in the germline V gene (reference sequence). V lost 3 bases, J lost 5 bases, and 17 bases lay in between. This CDR3 contains 15 residues. The sample is drawn from a study of radiotherapy plus CTLA-4 blockade in lung cancer. Study conclusions and caveats: After treatment with radiotherapy plus ipilimumab, TCR clones that came from the tumor expanded in blood.

The data were produced by immunoSEQ multiplex PCR, yet TCRdb's version contains in-frame clones alone and is incomplete. In the table there are some 30,000 clones, about four fifths of which are singletons. Sample: peripheral blood, taken from a patient treated with radiotherapy plus ipilimumab. The sequence was collected from a human donor with non-small cell lung cancer that progressed on radiotherapy plus ipilimumab. The chain joins TRBV10-1 to TRBJ2-7, with a possible D match to TRBD1 (7 bases). The CDR3 protein is CASSDGNRGGDEQYF. In DNA form, the CDR3 reads TGCGCCAGCAGTGATGGGAACAGGGGAGGCGACGAGCAGTACTTC.